The clone carrying this T cell receptor beta chain was recorded once. Antigen unknown. This CDR3 contains 14 residues. Germline CDR1 reads SNHLY; CDR2 reads FYNNEI. Trimming removed 0 bases from V and 6 bases from J, with 9 bases in between. Repertoires were generated with immunoSEQ multiplex PCR, while TCRdb's copy carries only in-frame clones and drops some. The sample has 41,000 or so clones, around 86% seen once; the top ten hold over 6%. The data originate from a study of T cells in localized non-small cell lung cancer. Findings and limits, study-wide: A raised T cell density in blood coincided with lengthier overall survival. Among the top 100 tumor clones, a median around 57 appeared in adjacent lung. Uninvolved adjacent lung had higher T cell clonality than tumor and all other tissues.

The sample here was peripheral blood, taken before any cancer treatment. The TCR was taken from a woman between 18 and 50 years old with stage III lung adenocarcinoma. The rearrangement joins TRBV2 to TRBJ1-3, with unresolved D. The DNA of the CDR3 is TGTGCCAGCAGTGAAGCGACCATACTAAACACCATATATTTT. This sequence encodes CASSEATILNTIYF.